Shown below are 3 T cell receptor beta chains from a single sample sequenced in a study of early T cells in non-severe SARS-CoV-2 infection. TCRdb ran MiXCR on the 5' RACE reads and lists one entry per CDR3 protein. The data contain about 110,000 distinct CDR3 sequences, roughly 12% of them singletons. Source: whole blood, taken at baseline. The receptors stem from an adult who was a healthcare worker with PCR-confirmed SARS-CoV-2 infection or an uninfected control (not recorded which).

The V gene is TRBV29-1, the J gene TRBJ2-7; TRBD2 matches at 9 bases. The CDR3 runs to 14 residues. V dropped 6 bases and J dropped 6; count of bases not matched to a gene: 12. The germline gives CDR1 SQVTM, CDR2 ANQGSEA. Here the CDR3 reads CSVAGTSRIGEQYF. In DNA, the CDR3 is TGCAGCGTCGCCGGGACTAGCCGGATTGGCGAGCAGTACTTC.

The chain links TRBV18 to TRBJ2-1, with D perhaps given as TRBD1 or TRBD2 (5 bases each). V was clipped by 3 bases and J by 6 bases, with 18 bases between them. CDR1 and CDR2 from the germline V gene are KGHSH and LQKENI. This CDR3 is 16 amino acids long. As DNA, the CDR3 is TGTGCCAGCTCACCCCGGGACGATCTTTCCCCCAATGAGCAGTTCTTC. Its translation: CASSPRDDLSPNEQFF.

The genes are TRBV15 and TRBJ2-3; no definite D call. Germline V gives CDR1 LNHNV, CDR2 YYDKDF (reference sequence). The CDR3 has 15 residues. V was trimmed by 0 bases and J by 10 bases, leaving 17 bases between them. The CDR3 reads CATSRDRPDWDPQYF. CDR3 bases: TGTGCCACCAGCAGAGATAGACCCGATTGGGATCCGCAGTATTTT.